The source of this T cell receptor (beta chain) is a study of response to subunit inactivated influenza vaccine. TCRdb itself ran the RT-PCR reads through MiXCR, one entry per CDR3 protein. This sample has about 700,000 distinct CDR3 sequences; less than 20% occur once, and the top ten carry around a tenth. The CDR3 contains 13 residues. Deletions cut 3 bases from V and 6 bases from J, with 12 bases between. Germline V gene lookup returns CDR1 KGHSH and CDR2 LQKENI. Overall study results and limits: The authors offered the suggestion that each seasonal influenza vaccination recruits few new T cells.

As concerns this clonotype: The antigen is undetermined.

Here the sequenced sample was PBMCs from blood, taken 11 to 12 days after vaccination. V gene TRBV18 combines with J gene TRBJ2-7; D is uncertain. The sequence came from a man between 50 and 59 years old who received an inactivated influenza vaccine. CDR3 loop: CASSPKSSAEQYF. CDR3 coding DNA: TGTGCCAGCTCACCCAAAAGCAGCGCCGAGCAGTACTTC.